This T cell receptor beta chain was captured by sequencing in a study of lymphopenia after photon versus proton radiotherapy. Broader study findings: Better survival with proton therapy was suggested as possible, not demonstrated.

CDR3 length: 11 amino acids. Between the trimmed V and J ends, which lost 2 bases and 8 bases, there was a span of 9 bases. Per the germline V gene, CDR1 is GTSNPN and CDR2 is SVGIG (reference sequence). Of note for this clone: What it recognizes is unknown.

Clones were sequenced by immunoSEQ multiplex PCR, and TCRdb holds only the in-frame ones, with some missing. The sample includes over 40,000 clones, roughly nine tenths of them seen just once. The rearrangement joins TRBV30 to TRBJ1-2; tentative D call: TRBD1 (6 bases). This TCR came from a woman aged 40-49 years with cholangiocarcinoma. Specimen: peripheral blood, collected from a patient treated with photon-based radiotherapy. The CDR3 coding sequence is TGTGCCTGGAGTAGGACAGACGGCTACACCTTC. Encoded protein: CAWSRTDGYTF.